Included here is one T cell receptor (beta chain) sequence, with context. The data derive from a study of T cells in Graves' hyperthyroidism and ophthalmopathy. Study-level background: Pretreatment peripheral blood was obtained at initial diagnosis.

RNA transcripts yielded amplified TCR beta CDR3 regions. The HTBI set primed first-round TCR CDR3 RT-PCR. TCRdb processed the multiplex PCR reads anew with MiXCR; each CDR3 protein has one entry. The top ten clones hold about 13% of a sample with hundreds of thousands of distinct CDR3 sequences, roughly 14% of them seen once. Ophthalmopathy patients showed a Clinical Activity Score of at least 3, NOSPECS grade of at least 4 and duration under 3 months. It was 10 ml of fresh peripheral blood that supplied the PBMCs. The CDR3 sequence is 14 residues long. Germline CDR1 and CDR2: SGHTA and FQGTGA. The chain has TRBV7-3 and TRBJ2-1; no clear D gene. The DNA end lines up better with TRBJ2-7; the J call may be wrong. The sample comprised blood. The receptor was isolated from a young man with Graves' ophthalmopathy. The CDR3 region is CASSPWSSYNEQYF. CDR3 DNA sequence: TGTGCCAGCAGCCCTTGGAGCTCCTACAATGAGCAGTACTTC.